This T cell receptor (beta chain) was profiled in a study of blood T cell repertoires in COVID-19. Looking at the study overall: Both acute and convalescent COVID-19 samples were obtained from the United States, Italy and Spain. T cells, B-cell-depleted T cells, or PBMCs provided the cDNA or gDNA that served as material.

The repertoire was sequenced with immunoSEQ multiplex PCR; TCRdb's copy has only in-frame clones and lacks some. The table includes 130,000 or so clones, roughly 80% detected once. V was pared by 1 base and J by 8 bases, with 14 bases between. This CDR3 contains 14 residues. Germline CDR1 is SGHAT and CDR2 is FQNNGV. The sample taken for sequencing was peripheral blood. J is TRBJ1-2 and V is TRBV11-2, with D perhaps TRBD1 (6 bases). This TCR was recovered from a man over 45 with acute or convalescent COVID-19. CDR3 in amino acids: CASSLGGGARGYTF. CDR3 in DNA: TGTGCCAGCAGCTTAGGCGGGGGCGCGAGGGGCTACACCTTC.